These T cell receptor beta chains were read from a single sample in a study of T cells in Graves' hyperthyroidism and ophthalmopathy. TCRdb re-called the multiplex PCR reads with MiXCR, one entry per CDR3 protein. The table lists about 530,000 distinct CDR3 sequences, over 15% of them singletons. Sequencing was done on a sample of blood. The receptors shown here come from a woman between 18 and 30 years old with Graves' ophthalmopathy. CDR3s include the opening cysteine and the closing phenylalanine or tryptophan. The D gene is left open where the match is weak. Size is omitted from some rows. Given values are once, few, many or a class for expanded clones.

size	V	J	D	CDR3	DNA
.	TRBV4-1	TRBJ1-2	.	CASSQPTRGSTGYTF	TGCGCCAGCAGCCAACCTACACGGGGGAGCACGGGCTACACCTTC
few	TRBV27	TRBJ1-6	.	CASSITPNSPLHF	TGTGCCAGCAGTATCACGCCTAATTCACCCCTCCACTTT
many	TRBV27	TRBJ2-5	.	CASSVDTYQETQYF	TGTGCCAGCAGTGTGGACACCTACCAAGAGACCCAGTACTTC
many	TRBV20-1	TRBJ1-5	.	CSARDPGTYSNQPQHF	TGCAGTGCTAGAGATCCGGGAACCTATAGCAATCAGCCCCAGCATTTT
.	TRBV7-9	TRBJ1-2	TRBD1	CASSLEDRGYGYTF	TGTGCCAGCAGCTTAGAGGACAGGGGATATGGCTACACCTTC
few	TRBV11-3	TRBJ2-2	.	CASSAGVESGELFF	TGTGCCAGCAGCGCAGGGGTTGAGTCCGGGGAGCTGTTTTTT
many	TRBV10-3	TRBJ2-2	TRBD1	CAISWTGGDTGELFF	TGTGCCATCTCTTGGACAGGGGGCGACACCGGGGAGCTGTTTTTT
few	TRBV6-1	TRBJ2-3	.	CASAWGGRVTDTQYF	TGTGCCAGCGCCTGGGGAGGCAGGGTAACAGATACGCAGTATTTT
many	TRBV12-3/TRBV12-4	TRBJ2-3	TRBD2	CASSLSVAGTDTQYF	TGTGCCAGCAGTTTATCGGTAGCGGGGACAGATACGCAGTATTTT
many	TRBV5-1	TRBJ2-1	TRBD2	CASSSPGLVVDEQFF	TGCGCCAGCAGCTCTCCGGGACTAGTGGTCGATGAGCAGTTCTTC
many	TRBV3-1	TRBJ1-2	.	CASGPYGYTF	TGTGCCAGCGGTCCCTATGGCTACACCTTC
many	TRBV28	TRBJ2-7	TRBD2	CASSPRLVAGSYEQYF	TGTGCCAGCAGCCCCAGGTTGGTAGCGGGCTCCTACGAGCAGTACTTC
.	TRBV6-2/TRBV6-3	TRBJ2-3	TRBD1	CASRDRNTDTQYF	TGTGCCAGCCGGGACAGAAACACAGATACGCAGTATTTT
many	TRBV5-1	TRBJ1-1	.	CASSPLGHPNTEAFF	TGCGCCAGCAGCCCGCTCGGACACCCGAACACTGAAGCTTTCTTT